Following are 20 T cell receptor beta chains from one sample sequenced in a study of metastatic and nonmetastatic thyroid tumors. Each patient came to thyroid surgery without any prior treatment (of any kind). TCRdb re-called clones via MiXCR from the PCR reads. The sample lists about 5,000 clones, around 32% occurring once. The sample consisted of adjacent normal tissue. The receptor set was obtained from a female donor with papillary thyroid cancer or a benign thyroid nodule (not recorded which). Some clones in this sample may be carry-over from other donors' samples.

In the case of this clone: This may be a read error: a much more frequent sequence differs by one nucleotide. The rearrangement links TRBV6-1 to TRBJ1-2; D gene ambiguous. The germline V gene encodes CDR1 MNHNS and CDR2 SASEGT. CDR3 length: 15 residues. The V gene lost 6 bases and the J gene lost 5 bases, with 19 bases spanning the gap. CDR3 coding DNA: TGTGCCAGCAGAGACCATGGGCTACGCGGATATGGCTACACCTTC. It encodes CASRDHGLRGYGYTF.

The V gene is TRBV19, the J gene TRBJ1-2, with 7 bases matching TRBD1. V gave up 3 bases and J gave up 8 bases; unmatched junction bases: 12. The germline gives CDR1 LNHDA, CDR2 SQIVND (reference sequence). This CDR3 has 15 residues. The chain's CDR3 is CASSMALTGDWGYTF. CDR3 DNA: TGTGCCAGTAGTATGGCCTTAACAGGGGATTGGGGCTACACCTTC.

The chain uses TRBV7-2 and TRBJ1-5, with no clear D. Trimming cost V 5 bases and J 1 base, with 6 bases left between them. The CDR3 covers 13 residues. Per the germline V gene, CDR1 is SGHTA and CDR2 is FQGNSA. CDR3 protein: CASSPRSNQPQHF. CDR3 sequence (DNA): TGTGCCAGCAGCCCCAGAAGCAATCAGCCCCAGCATTTT.

Within the sample, this clone is medium-sized. The sample carries other DNA sequences with the same CDR3. The chain uses TRBV24-1 and TRBJ2-6, with D perhaps being TRBD1 or TRBD2 (5 bases each). Germline assignment: CDR1 KGHDR and CDR2 SFDVKD. There are 14 residues in the CDR3. Trimming shortened V by 9 bases and J by 4 bases, and 12 bases separated the two germline ends. The CDR3 protein is CATGTDVGANVLTF. The CDR3 DNA reads TGTGCCACCGGGACGGACGTAGGGGCCAACGTCCTGACTTTC.

In its sample, this clone ranks as medium-sized. This chain links TRBV15 with TRBJ2-2; TRBD1 aligns across 7 bases. This CDR3 is built from 16 residues. Germline CDR1 reads LNHNV; CDR2 reads YYDKDF (reference sequence). After removal of 4 bases from V and 8 bases from J, the junction contained 13 bases not matched to a gene. The CDR3 DNA reads TGTGCCACCAGCAAGACAGGGACGGCCAGAGGTGGGGAGCTGTTTTTT. Translating gives CATSKTGTARGGELFF.

V is TRBV11-1 and J is TRBJ2-3; 11 bases are shared with TRBD1. Germline CDR1 SGHAT, CDR2 FQDESV (reference sequence). With 5 bases clipped from V and 3 bases from J, the junction kept 7 bases outside the gene matches. The CDR3 is made up of 16 amino acids. The CDR3 nucleotides read TGTGCCAGCAGCCCAGGGACAGGGGGTTGGACAGATACGCAGTATTTT. Encoded protein: CASSPGTGGWTDTQYF. Full variable domain (outside the CDR3, taken from reference TRBV11-1 and TRBJ2-3): EAEVAQSPRYKITEKSQAVAFWCDPISGHATLYWYRQILGQGPELLVQFQDESVVDDSQLPKDRFSAERLKGVDSTLKIQPAELGDSAMYLCASSPGTGGWTDTQYFGPGTRLTVL.

The chain links TRBV20-1 to TRBJ1-6, with D possibly matching TRBD1 (5 bases). The CDR3 has 16 amino acids. Germline loops: CDR1 DFQATT, CDR2 SNEGSKA (reference sequence). V lost 0 bases and J 7 bases, leaving 16 bases between the germline ends. The CDR3 loop reads CSARDRDREGNSPLHF. The CDR3, as DNA: TGCAGTGCTAGAGACCGAGACAGAGAAGGCAATTCACCCCTCCACTTT.

This clone is categorized as medium-sized. CDR3 nucleotide sequence: TGTGCCAGCAGCTTGGCTAGCGGCCTATCCTACGAGCAGTACTTC. It yields the protein CASSLASGLSYEQYF. This sequence joins TRBV5-5 and TRBJ2-7; 7 bases are a match to TRBD2. The V segment lost 0 bases and the J segment 1 base; nucleotides outside the gene matches: 4. In germline, CDR1 is SGHKS, CDR2 YYEKEE (reference sequence). The CDR3 totals 15 residues. The entire variable domain, with the rest obtained from reference TRBV5-5 and TRBJ2-7, is as follows: DAGVTQSPTHLIKTRGQQVTLRCSPISGHKSVSWYQQVLGQGPQFIFQYYEKEERGRGNFPDRFSARQFPNYSSELNVNALLLGDSALYLCASSLASGLSYEQYFGPGTRLTVT.

This chain links TRBV11-2 with TRBJ1-1; 7 bases agree with TRBD1. This CDR3 region has 15 residues. Trimming removed 4 bases from V and 3 bases from J; junction bases left unmatched: 8. Germline-derived CDR1 and CDR2 are SGHAT and FQNNGV. The CDR3: CASSSNRGRDTEAFF. DNA of the CDR3: TGTGCCAGCAGCTCTAACAGGGGTCGGGACACTGAAGCTTTCTTT.

This clone was detected a few times. CDR3 nucleotide sequence: TGCGCCAGCAGCTTGGTACGGCAGGGGGACACTGAAGCTTTCTTT. Its protein product is CASSLVRQGDTEAFF. The V and J genes are TRBV5-1 and TRBJ1-1; 7 positions agree with TRBD1. The germline CDR1 and CDR2 sequences are SGHRS and YFSETQ. The CDR3 is 15 residues long. Trimming took 0 bases from V and 3 from J; bases not matched to a gene: 5.

About this clone: The conserved closing phenylalanine or tryptophan is absent in this CDR3, likely reflecting a read error. The chain couples TRBV19 to TRBJ2-1, with D possibly matching TRBD2 (6 bases). Trimming shortened V by 3 bases and J by 0 bases, and 15 bases separated the two germline ends. CDR3 length: 17 residues. Germline V CDR1 and CDR2: LNHDA, SQIVND (reference sequence). The chain's CDR3 is CASSIGWGVSSYNEQFL. CDR3 sequence (DNA): TGTGCCAGTAGTATTGGGTGGGGGGTGAGCTCCTACAATGAGCAGTTCCTC.

By sample share, this clone is large. The chain's CDR3 is CASTGTGNYGYTF. For the CDR3, the DNA is TGCGCCAGCACCGGGACGGGGAACTATGGCTACACCTTC. V gene TRBV10-2 combines with J gene TRBJ1-2; possible D gene TRBD1, 5 bases. The CDR3 has 13 residues. Germline V gene sequence: CDR1 WSHSY, CDR2 SAAADI. V lost 7 bases and J 2 bases, leaving 11 bases between the germline ends.

About this clone itself: The conserved closing phenylalanine or tryptophan is absent in this CDR3, likely reflecting a read error. The chain uses TRBV11-2 and TRBJ1-1; a weak D match, TRBD1 (5 bases). CDR1 and CDR2 from the germline V gene are SGHAT and FQNNGV. The V gene lost 1 base and the J gene lost 2 bases, with 8 bases spanning the gap. This CDR3 comprises 14 residues. Written as DNA, the CDR3 is TGTGCCAGCAGCTTAGTGGGGGGAAACACTGAAGCTTTCCTT. Its protein is CASSLVGGNTEAFL.

This clone has more than one count but fewer than ten. The rearrangement links TRBV30 to TRBJ1-2; the D is unclear. Germline assignment: CDR1 GTSNPN and CDR2 SVGIG (reference sequence). The CDR3 contains 16 residues. Trimming stripped 5 bases from V and 4 bases from J, with 23 bases between. CDR3 sequence: CAWFEMGPKGSYGYTF. The CDR3 DNA follows: TGTGCCTGGTTCGAAATGGGCCCCAAGGGCTCCTATGGCTACACCTTC.

This clone was recorded at least ten times. This chain joins TRBV4-2 and TRBJ2-3; the D call may be TRBD1 or TRBD2 (6 bases each). Germline CDR1 is LGHNA and CDR2 is YNFKEQ. This CDR3 region has 18 residues. Trimming took off 4 bases at V and 2 bases at J, with 22 bases between the two ends. The CDR3 nucleotides are TGTGCCAGCAGCCGAGATATCCGGGGGCAGGTCGTCACAGATACGCAGTATTTT. It encodes CASSRDIRGQVVTDTQYF.

This clone was detected only a few times. This chain links TRBV19 with TRBJ2-2; 9 positions agree with TRBD1. The trim removed 8 bases at V and 3 bases at J, leaving 1 base unmatched. This CDR3 region has 13 residues. Germline CDR1 LNHDA, CDR2 SQIVND (reference sequence). CDR3 loop: CASDRGYTGELFF. CDR3 sequence (DNA): TGTGCCAGTGACAGGGGGTACACCGGGGAGCTGTTTTTT.

The J gene is TRBJ1-2, the V gene TRBV6-1; D may be TRBD1 (6 bases). The CDR3 is 13 residues long. Germline values: CDR1 MNHNS, CDR2 SASEGT. Trimming cost V 1 base and J 8 bases, with 11 bases left between them. CDR3 DNA: TGTGCCAGCAGTGAAGAGTGGGGGCACGGCTACACCTTC. This codes for CASSEEWGHGYTF.

The V gene is TRBV12-3 or TRBV12-4, the J gene TRBJ2-2; tentatively, D is TRBD1 or TRBD2 (5 bases each). With 4 bases removed from V and 7 bases from J, the gap between germline ends came to 25 bases. The CDR3 has 18 residues. The CDR3 DNA follows: TGTGCCAGCAGTTGGGGGATACTAGTTGGCGAGGGGAGCGGGGAGCTGTTTTTT. It translates to CASSWGILVGEGSGELFF.

Sample share makes this clone medium-sized. A read error may account for a junction end that differs from germline. CDR3 coding DNA: TGTGCCAGCAGATTAGGATGGGGGGCTGGAAACACCATATATTTT. Amino acids: CASRLGWGAGNTIYF. The J gene is TRBJ1-3, the V gene TRBV7-8, with D possibly TRBD1 on 5 matching bases. The CDR3 covers 15 residues. The germline V gene has CDR1 SGHVS and CDR2 FQNEAQ.

The V call is TRBV12-3 or TRBV12-4, the J call TRBJ1-2; tentative D call: TRBD1 (5 bases). Trimming left V 6 bases short and J 2 bases short, with 13 bases between. This CDR3 region has 14 residues. The chain's CDR3 is CASRMGRNNYGYTF. CDR3 DNA sequence: TGTGCCAGCAGAATGGGACGAAACAACTATGGCTACACCTTC.